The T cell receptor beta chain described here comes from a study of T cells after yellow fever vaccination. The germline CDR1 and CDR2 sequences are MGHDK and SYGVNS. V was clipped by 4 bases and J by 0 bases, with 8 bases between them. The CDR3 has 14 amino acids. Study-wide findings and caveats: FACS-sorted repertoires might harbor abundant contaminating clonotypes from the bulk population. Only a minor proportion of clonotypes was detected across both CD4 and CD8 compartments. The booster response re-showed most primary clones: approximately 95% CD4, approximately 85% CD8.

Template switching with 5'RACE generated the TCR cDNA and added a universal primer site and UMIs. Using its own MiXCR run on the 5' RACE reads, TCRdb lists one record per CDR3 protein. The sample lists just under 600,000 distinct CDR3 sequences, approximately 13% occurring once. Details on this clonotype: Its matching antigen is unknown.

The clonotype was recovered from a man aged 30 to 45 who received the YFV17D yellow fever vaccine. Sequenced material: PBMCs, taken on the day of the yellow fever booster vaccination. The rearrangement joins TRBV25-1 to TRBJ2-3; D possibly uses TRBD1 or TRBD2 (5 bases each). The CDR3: CASSGDGSTDTQYF. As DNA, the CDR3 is TGTGCCAGCAGTGGGGACGGTAGCACAGATACGCAGTATTTT.